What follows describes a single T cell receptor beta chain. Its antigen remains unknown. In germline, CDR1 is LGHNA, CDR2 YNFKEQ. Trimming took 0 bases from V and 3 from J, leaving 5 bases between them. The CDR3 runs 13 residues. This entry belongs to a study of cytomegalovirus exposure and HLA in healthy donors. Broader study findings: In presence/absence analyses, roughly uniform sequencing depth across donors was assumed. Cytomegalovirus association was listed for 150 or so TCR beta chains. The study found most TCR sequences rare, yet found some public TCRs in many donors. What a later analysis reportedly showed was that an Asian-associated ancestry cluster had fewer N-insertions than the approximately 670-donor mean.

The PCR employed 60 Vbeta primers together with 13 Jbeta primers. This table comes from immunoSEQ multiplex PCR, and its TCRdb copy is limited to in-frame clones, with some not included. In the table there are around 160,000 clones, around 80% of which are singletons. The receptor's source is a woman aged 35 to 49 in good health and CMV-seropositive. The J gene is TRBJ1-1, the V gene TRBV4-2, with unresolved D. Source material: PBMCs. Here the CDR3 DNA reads TGTGCCAGCAGCCAAGATATAGACACTGAAGCTTTCTTT. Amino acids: CASSQDIDTEAFF.